This is a list of T cell receptor beta chains from one sample in a study of shared clonotypes between healthy human individuals. Data came from immunoSEQ multiplex PCR; TCRdb stores just in-frame clones and leaves some out. The profile covers about 110,000 clones, with 67% appearing a single time and approximately 23% taken by the ten largest. Sequencing input: memory CD8+ T cells sorted from blood. The receptors come from a woman in her 30s in good health. Both conserved end residues are part of each CDR3. D genes are given only for firm matches. Part of the rows lack a size; the others show once, few, many or a class for expanded clones.

d_gene	v_gene	j_gene	abundance	CDR3aa
TRBD2	TRBV27	TRBJ2-1	few	CASSQTSGSYNEQFF
TRBD1	TRBV19	TRBJ1-1	-	CASTPDRGHTEAFF
-	TRBV18	TRBJ2-2	-	CASSDRTRQDTGELFF
TRBD2	TRBV4-1	TRBJ2-7	many	CASSQSPGLAGREQYF
TRBD1	TRBV25-1	TRBJ2-3	-	CASSEDRAPPDTQYF
-	TRBV27	TRBJ2-3	once	CAISRDRVSDTQYF
-	TRBV6-6	TRBJ1-2	-	CASSYSWTPPNYGYTF
TRBD1	TRBV25-1	TRBJ2-7	many	CASAKVGQGAAEQYF
TRBD2	TRBV28	TRBJ2-7	once	CASTPDSGSASYEQYF
TRBD1	TRBV27	TRBJ1-4	-	CASAGQVPDKLFF
-	TRBV27	TRBJ2-3	-	CATSSGTDTQYF
TRBD2	TRBV7-9	TRBJ2-7	-	CASSPGLAHHEQYF
TRBD2	TRBV29-1	TRBJ2-7	many	CSVTDFGLAGDEQYF
-	TRBV5-6	TRBJ2-1	-	CASSLVTSYNEQFF
-	TRBV6-4	TRBJ2-3	few	CASSDSWAGGGPDTQYF
-	TRBV15	TRBJ2-1	-	CATSRAAGDVGEQFF
TRBD1	TRBV5-4	TRBJ1-2	-	CASSSGQDYGYTF
-	TRBV19	TRBJ2-5	-	CASSGLGETQYF
-	TRBV28	TRBJ2-7	-	CASSYERGSYEQYF
-	TRBV9	TRBJ2-2	-	CASSDQRRGYNTGELFF
TRBD1	TRBV7-9	TRBJ2-7	-	CASSLPGQIPIHEQYF
-	TRBV5-6	TRBJ2-1	-	CASSLSGNEQFF
-	TRBV5-1	TRBJ2-3	-	CASSLARKQGGLTDTQYF
TRBD1	TRBV25-1	TRBJ1-1	-	CASSVQTGDTEAFF
TRBD2	TRBV25-1	TRBJ2-7	-	CASRAGGSANEQYF
-	TRBV29-1	TRBJ1-3	-	CSAQTGATGNTIYF
-	TRBV7-9	TRBJ2-7	-	CASSLTGAGNEQYF
-	TRBV7-9	TRBJ2-3	-	CASSSRLLGNADTQYF
-	TRBV5-3	TRBJ2-7	-	CARSQNRTARRHEQYF
TRBD1	TRBV6-1	TRBJ1-2	-	CASSDQAGGVGSDGYTF
-	TRBV5-4	TRBJ2-7	-	CASSLATSYEQYF
TRBD2	TRBV5-4	TRBJ2-3	many	CASSRVPLGSGRPTPQYF